The rows below give T cell receptor beta chains drawn from one sample of a study of blood T cells in healthy people across ages. From the 5' RACE reads, TCRdb called clonotypes with MiXCR, one entry per CDR3 protein. This table has approximately 1,000,000 distinct CDR3 sequences, more than 35% appearing once. Material: blood. These receptors were taken from a woman between 55 and 75 years old in good health. The CDR3 runs from the conserved cysteine through the conserved F or W. The D gene is left open where the match is weak. Clone sizes are given selectively: once, few, many, or a class where the clone is expanded.

abundance,j_gene,len,d_gene,v_gene,CDR3aa,CDR3nt
-,TRBJ1-2,12,-,TRBV4-1,CASSQGTRGYTF,TGCGCCAGCAGCCAGGGCACGAGAGGCTACACCTTC
-,TRBJ2-7,13,TRBD1,TRBV20-1,CSAAPGQSYEQYF,TGCAGTGCGGCTCCGGGACAGTCCTACGAGCAGTACTTC
-,TRBJ2-5,12,-,TRBV12-3/TRBV12-4,CASSFSSNEQYF,TGTGCCAGCAGTTTTAGTAGCAATGAGCAGTACTTC
-,TRBJ2-1,15,TRBD2,TRBV7-9,CASVQSGSWYNEQFF,TGTGCCAGCGTACAAAGCGGGAGCTGGTACAATGAGCAGTTCTTC
few,TRBJ2-1,14,-,TRBV27,CASSPPGPYNEQFF,TGTGCCAGCAGTCCCCCCGGGCCCTACAATGAGCAGTTCTTC
-,TRBJ2-1,13,-,TRBV4-1,CASRRGGDNEQFF,TGCGCCAGCAGACGGGGAGGTGACAATGAGCAGTTCTTC
many,TRBJ1-1,14,-,TRBV7-8,CASSLRQENTEAFF,TGTGCCAGCAGCTTACGACAGGAGAACACTGAAGCTTTCTTT
-,TRBJ2-7,15,TRBD1,TRBV5-6,CASSPQRTGGTKQYF,TGTGCCAGCAGCCCCCAGCGGACAGGGGGAACGAAGCAGTACTTC
-,TRBJ2-7,14,-,TRBV5-1,CASSANLDSDEQYF,TGCGCCAGCAGCGCCAACCTAGACAGCGACGAGCAGTACTTC
-,TRBJ2-1,14,-,TRBV20-1,CSARSGTSYNEQFF,TGCAGTGCTAGATCCGGGACTTCCTACAATGAGCAGTTCTTC
few,TRBJ2-3,15,TRBD2,TRBV2,CASSGGPSGRDTQYF,TGTGCCAGCAGTGGCGGGCCTAGCGGGAGGGATACGCAGTATTTT
-,TRBJ1-6,16,TRBD1,TRBV20-1,CSANEGQANYNSPLHF,TGCAGTGCTAATGAAGGACAGGCAAACTATAATTCACCCCTCCACTTT
-,TRBJ2-7,14,TRBD1,TRBV6-1,CASRSQGLDYEQYF,TGTGCCAGCAGGTCACAGGGGTTGGACTACGAGCAGTACTTC